A selection of T cell receptor beta chains follows, all from one sample in a study of blood T cell repertoires in COVID-19. The protocol was immunoSEQ multiplex PCR, while the TCRdb copy is restricted to in-frame clones and leaves out a portion. The sample consists of more than 250,000 clones, about four fifths of them appearing once. Source material: PBMCs or T cells enriched from blood (not recorded which). The source is a middle-aged man who had been exposed to COVID-19. Each CDR3 is given with its conserved first and last residue. D genes are given only for firm matches. Expanded clones get a size class; other rows say once, few or many, or leave the size out.

TRBV11-2	few	-	TRBJ2-2	CASSQDQAGELFF	TGTGCCAGCAGTCAAGACCAGGCCGGGGAGCTGTTTTTT
TRBV11-2	-	-	TRBJ2-7	CASSLVPQGSSYEQYF	TGTGCCAGCAGCTTAGTTCCCCAGGGCAGCTCCTACGAGCAGTACTTC
TRBV19	-	TRBD1	TRBJ2-7	CVVARRGGSVYEQYF	TGTGTAGTTGCGCGACGAGGGGGCAGTGTCTACGAGCAGTACTTC
TRBV18	-	TRBD1	TRBJ1-1	CASSGTDMNTEAFF	TGTGCCAGCTCCGGGACAGACATGAACACTGAAGCTTTCTTT
TRBV29-1	-	TRBD1	TRBJ1-1	CSVRGQVNTEAFF	TGCAGCGTTAGGGGACAGGTGAACACTGAAGCTTTCTTT
TRBV12-3/TRBV12-4	-	TRBD1	TRBJ1-1	CASVQGAEAFF	TGTGCCAGCGTCCAGGGGGCTGAAGCTTTCTTT
TRBV5-1	-	TRBD2	TRBJ2-5	CASSLNPAGPGETQYF	TGCGCCAGCAGCTTGAATCCAGCGGGACCCGGAGAGACCCAGTACTTC
TRBV5-1	-	-	TRBJ1-1	CASSSGSGNTEAFF	TGCGCCAGCAGCTCGGGTTCGGGGAACACTGAAGCTTTCTTT
TRBV6-5	-	-	TRBJ1-1	CASSYVQGTTEAFF	TGTGCCAGCAGTTACGTCCAGGGGACCACTGAAGCTTTCTTT
TRBV15	-	TRBD1	TRBJ2-1	CATSRAGTGYNEQFF	TGTGCCACCAGCAGAGCCGGGACAGGGTACAATGAGCAGTTCTTC
TRBV7-9	few	-	TRBJ2-5	CASSLDGRTQYF	TGTGCCAGCAGCTTAGATGGGAGGACCCAGTACTTC
TRBV7-8	-	-	TRBJ2-3	CASSYQGTTQYF	TGTGCCAGCAGCTACCAGGGAACTACGCAGTATTTT
TRBV7-2	-	TRBD2	TRBJ2-2	CASSPRLAGVPGELFF	TGTGCCAGCAGCCCTCGACTAGCGGGAGTCCCCGGGGAGCTGTTTTTT
TRBV2	few	TRBD1	TRBJ1-5	CASRSQQGYQPQHF	TGTGCCAGCAGGTCCCAACAGGGGTATCAGCCCCAGCATTTT
TRBV7-8	-	-	TRBJ1-5	CASSPRSAGNQPQHF	TGTGCCAGCAGCCCCCGCTCGGCAGGAAATCAGCCCCAGCATTTT
TRBV30	-	-	TRBJ1-2	CACNSGNYGYTF	TGTGCCTGTAACTCCGGGAACTATGGCTACACCTTC
TRBV12-3/TRBV12-4	-	-	TRBJ1-2	CASREGYGYTF	TGTGCCAGCAGGGAGGGCTATGGCTACACCTTC
TRBV7-9	-	-	TRBJ1-4	CASLQGGAEKLFF	TGTGCCAGCCTTCAAGGAGGGGCTGAAAAACTGTTTTTT
TRBV29-1	-	TRBD1	TRBJ1-3	CSVRGLGGNTIYF	TGCAGCGTTAGGGGGCTGGGTGGAAACACCATATATTTT
TRBV6-5	-	-	TRBJ2-5	CASSYSARWETQYF	TGTGCCAGCAGTTACTCGGCCCGTTGGGAGACCCAGTACTTC
TRBV15	-	TRBD1	TRBJ1-5	CATSRDFDRDANQPQHF	TGTGCCACCAGCAGAGATTTTGACAGGGATGCCAATCAGCCCCAGCATTTT
TRBV24-1	once	-	TRBJ2-1	CATSDLGEQFF	TGTGCCACCAGTGATTTGGGCGAGCAGTTCTTC
TRBV18	few	TRBD2	TRBJ2-7	CASSLRLAGERGEQYF	TGTGCCAGCTCACTAAGACTAGCGGGAGAACGCGGCGAGCAGTACTTC
TRBV19	once	-	TRBJ2-1	CASRSTSLATRGGGNNEQFF	TGTGCCAGTAGGTCCACCTCGCTTGCGACGAGGGGAGGGGGGAACAATGAGCAGTTCTTC
TRBV30	-	-	TRBJ2-1	CAWSVVPRRQFF	TGTGCCTGGAGTGTAGTCCCCCGCAGGCAGTTCTTC
TRBV18	-	TRBD1	TRBJ2-7	CASGLDRVAPYEQYF	TGTGCCAGCGGACTGGACAGGGTGGCCCCCTACGAGCAGTACTTC
TRBV24-1	-	TRBD1	TRBJ2-7	CATSDGTAYEQYF	TGTGCCACCAGTGATGGGACAGCCTACGAGCAGTACTTC
TRBV6-5	once	TRBD1	TRBJ2-7	CASRDRGTQQQYF	TGTGCCAGCAGGGACAGGGGGACCCAACAGCAGTACTTC